Below, 22 T cell receptor beta chains from the same sample are listed, as sequenced in a study of Ad26.COV2.S vaccination and SARS-CoV-2 variants. Treatment given: approximately 18 received Ad26.COV2.S at low or high dose, single or two shots; 5 received placebo; per-sample allocation not given. Sampling occurred on day 63 after the first vaccine or placebo injection. Method: immunoSEQ multiplex PCR; TCRdb's copy keeps in-frame clones and lacks some. The data hold about 350,000 clones, with 65% to 90% observed a single time. The specimen was peripheral blood, collected in a trial of Ad26.COV2.S vaccine versus placebo. The receptors were sampled from a person aged 18-60 years who received the Ad26.COV2.S COVID-19 vaccine or a placebo.

This clone occurred once. The chain is built from TRBV9 and TRBJ2-1; TRBD2 agrees at 10 bases. This CDR3 comprises 18 residues. V dropped 0 bases and J dropped 2; count of bases not matched to a gene: 8. Looked up from germline, CDR1 is SGDLS and CDR2 is YYNGEE. CDR3 DNA sequence: TGTGCCAGCAGCGTAGCCAGCGGGAGGGCCAGGGCCTACAATGAGCAGTTCTTC. Protein: CASSVASGRARAYNEQFF.

This rearrangement joins TRBV19 to TRBJ1-2, with 8 bases identical to TRBD1. J lost 3 bases, V lost 7 bases, and 10 bases had no gene match. The CDR3 is 15 residues long. The V gene's germline CDR1 is LNHDA and CDR2 SQIVND (reference sequence). CDR3 sequence: CASTDRGRWDYGYTF. In DNA, the CDR3 is TGTGCCAGTACCGACAGGGGCAGATGGGACTATGGCTACACCTTC.

This sequence joins TRBV7-2 and TRBJ2-3; D is undetermined. This CDR3 is 15 amino acids long. V lost 4 bases and J lost 4, with 15 bases in between. The germline V gene has CDR1 SGHTA and CDR2 FQGNSA. CDR3 bases: TGTGCCAGCAGCTCAAGAGGCCTAGTAGCAGATACGCAGTATTTT. Translating gives CASSSRGLVADTQYF.

The chain combines TRBV5-5 with TRBJ2-1, with 15 positions matching TRBD2. V lost 4 bases and J lost 0; bases outside the gene matches: 8. Germline CDR1 and CDR2: SGHKS and YYEKEE (reference sequence). This CDR3 region has 19 residues. CDR3 DNA: TGTGCCAGCAGCCCCCTCGGACTAGCGGGGGGGTCCTCCTACAATGAGCAGTTCTTC. Translating it yields CASSPLGLAGGSSYNEQFF.

The V and J genes are TRBV28 and TRBJ1-5; D unclear. Germline lookup yields CDR1 MDHEN and CDR2 SYDVKM. The CDR3 totals 12 residues. The V end was cut by 2 bases, the J end by 6 bases, with 5 bases between. DNA of the CDR3: TGTGCCAGCAGTTTAAGGATTCAGCCCCAGCATTTT. Translation gives CASSLRIQPQHF. Full variable domain (rest looked up from reference TRBV28 and TRBJ1-5): DVKVTQSSRYLVKRTGEKVFLECVQDMDHENMFWYRQDPGLGLRLIYFSYDVKMKEKGDIPEGYSVSREKKERFSLILESASTNQTSMYLCASSLRIQPQHFGDGTRLSIL.

The chain carries TRBV18 and TRBJ2-5; D tentatively fits TRBD1 or TRBD2 (5 bases each). The CDR3 sequence is 15 residues long. Germline V gives CDR1 KGHSH, CDR2 LQKENI. With 8 bases removed from V and 5 bases from J, the gap between germline ends came to 21 bases. CDR3: CASLLAPGRFETQYF. The DNA of the CDR3 is TGTGCCAGCCTCCTCGCACCGGGGCGGTTCGAGACCCAGTACTTC.

This chain joins TRBV6-5 and TRBJ2-1, with 8 positions matching TRBD1. The CDR3 is made up of 15 amino acids. The V and J ends lost 0 bases and 6 bases, in that order; junction bases with no gene match: 4. Germline assignment: CDR1 MNHEY and CDR2 SVGAGI. The CDR3 loop reads CASSYSGQGSNEQFF. For the CDR3, the DNA is TGTGCCAGCAGTTACTCCGGACAGGGTTCCAATGAGCAGTTCTTC.

The rearrangement joins TRBV4-1 to TRBJ2-2, with 8 bases that match TRBD2. V shed 2 bases and J 6 bases; nucleotides not matched to a gene: 8. Germline CDR1 MGHRA, CDR2 YSYEKL. This CDR3 region has 16 residues. CDR3 protein: CASSQQETSAAGELFF. The CDR3, as DNA: TGCGCCAGCAGCCAACAAGAGACTAGCGCCGCCGGGGAGCTGTTTTTT.

This clone was observed a handful of times. V gene TRBV7-2 combines with J gene TRBJ2-1; TRBD1 matches 10 bases. Germline CDR1 is SGHTA and CDR2 is FQGNSA. The CDR3 spans 15 residues. V lost 4 bases to trimming and J lost 8 bases; unmatched junction nucleotides: 8. The CDR3 coding sequence is TGTGCCAGCAGCTCGGGACAGGGGATATTCTATGAGCAGTTCTTC. Amino acids: CASSSGQGIFYEQFF.

This clone was counted between two and nine times. V usage is TRBV6-5 and J usage is TRBJ1-2; D unresolved. Germline CDR1 MNHEY, CDR2 SVGAGI. V gave up 5 bases and J gave up 2 bases, with 12 bases separating them. The CDR3 has 14 amino acids. The CDR3, as DNA: TGTGCCAGCAGTCCCGGGAGATGGAACTATGGCTACACCTTC. Translation gives CASSPGRWNYGYTF.

This chain connects TRBV7-8 to TRBJ1-2, with 7 bases that match TRBD1. Losses at the gene ends were 5 bases for V and 2 bases for J; bases not matched to a gene: 8. Germline CDR1 and CDR2: SGHVS and FQNEAQ. This CDR3 contains 15 residues. As DNA, the CDR3 is TGTGCCAGCAGCACAAGGACAGGACTCAACTATGGCTACACCTTC. Translated: CASSTRTGLNYGYTF. Full variable domain (rest looked up from reference TRBV7-8 and TRBJ1-2): GAGVSQSPRYKVAKRGQDVALRCDPISGHVSLFWYQQALGQGPEFLTYFQNEAQLDKSGLPSDRFFAERPEGSVSTLKIQRTQQEDSAVYLCASSTRTGLNYGYTFGSGTRLTVV.

This clone came up once. This chain uses TRBV18 with TRBJ2-2; D may match TRBD1 or TRBD2 (5 bases each). The ends were cut back, 4 bases at V and 0 bases at J, with 9 bases in the middle. Germline loops: CDR1 KGHSH, CDR2 LQKENI. The CDR3 is made up of 15 amino acids. CDR3: CASSQRDPNTGELFF. The CDR3 coding sequence is TGTGCCAGCTCACAAAGGGACCCGAACACCGGGGAGCTGTTTTTT.

The chain joins TRBV6-4 to TRBJ2-3, with D possibly being TRBD1 or TRBD2 (7 bases each). The CDR3 length is 15 residues. The V and J ends lost 3 bases and 3 bases respectively, with 13 bases between them. Germline CDR1 MRHNA, CDR2 SNTAGT. The CDR3 is CASSEKQGGTDTQYF. CDR3 DNA sequence: TGTGCCAGCAGTGAAAAGCAGGGGGGGACAGATACGCAGTATTTT.

The CDR3 loop reads CASSLEGGSYEQYF. CDR3 DNA sequence: TGTGCCAGCAGCTTAGAAGGTGGCAGCTACGAGCAGTACTTC. V usage is TRBV7-8 and J usage is TRBJ2-7; D is ambiguous. Trimming took 1 base from V and 3 from J, leaving 10 bases between them. Per the germline V gene, CDR1 is SGHVS and CDR2 is FQNEAQ. This CDR3 has 14 amino acids.

V and J are TRBV7-9 and TRBJ2-1, with 7 bases fitting TRBD1. J was trimmed by 1 base and V by 8 bases; bases with no gene match: 5. Germline CDR1 reads SEHNR; CDR2 reads FQNEAQ (reference sequence). The CDR3 totals 14 residues. CDR3 DNA sequence: TGTGCCAGCCTAATGACAGGGTCCTACAATGAGCAGTTCTTC. This sequence encodes CASLMTGSYNEQFF.

The rearrangement links TRBV4-3 to TRBJ1-2, with D unresolved. Germline CDR1 and CDR2: LGHNA and YSLEER. Trimming cost V 1 base and J 0 bases, with 12 bases left between them. CDR3 length: 16 residues. In DNA form, the CDR3 reads TGCGCCAGCAGCCAAGGGACGGCCGCAGCTAACTATGGCTACACCTTC. This translates into CASSQGTAAANYGYTF.

This clone was recorded a few times. The chain has TRBV19 and TRBJ2-7; no clear D. Germline V lookup: CDR1 LNHDA, CDR2 SQIVND (reference sequence). The CDR3 length is 15 residues. V dropped 6 bases and J dropped 3 bases, with 18 bases sitting between them. CDR3: CASSPTLVPNYEQYF. The CDR3, as DNA: TGTGCCAGTAGCCCGACACTTGTTCCTAACTACGAGCAGTACTTC. The variable domain in full, with the rest retrieved from reference TRBV19 and TRBJ2-7, is DGGITQSPKYLFRKEGQNVTLSCEQNLNHDAMYWYRQDPGQGLRLIYYSQIVNDFQKGDIAEGYSVSREKKESFPLTVTSAQKNPTAFYLCASSPTLVPNYEQYFGPGTRLTVT.

The J gene is TRBJ2-5, the V gene TRBV28; no definite D call. The germline gives CDR1 MDHEN, CDR2 SYDVKM. The CDR3 length is 15 residues. V lost 2 bases and J lost 0, with 10 bases in between. The CDR3 here is CASSLLGGDQETQYF. The CDR3 DNA follows: TGTGCCAGCAGTTTACTTGGCGGCGACCAAGAGACCCAGTACTTC.

This chain joins TRBV2 and TRBJ2-1; TRBD2 matches 13 bases. Trimming removed 6 bases from V and 7 bases from J; junction bases left unmatched: 3. The CDR3 totals 14 residues. Per germline, CDR1 SNHLY and CDR2 FYNNEI. The CDR3 here is CASRGTSGVNEQFF. The CDR3 DNA reads TGTGCCAGCAGGGGGACTAGCGGGGTAAATGAGCAGTTCTTC.

This clone was found once. The V and J genes are TRBV4-1 and TRBJ2-3; D is perhaps TRBD1 (5 bases). V was trimmed by 0 bases and J by 5 bases, leaving 15 bases between them. Germline V gene lookup returns CDR1 MGHRA and CDR2 YSYEKL. CDR3 length: 16 amino acids. The CDR3 protein is CASSQDWGRVGDTQYF. CDR3 in DNA: TGCGCCAGCAGCCAAGATTGGGGCAGGGTGGGAGATACGCAGTATTTT.

The chain's CDR3 is CASSALIKDTQYF. CDR3 DNA: TGTGCCAGCAGTGCCTTAATTAAAGATACGCAGTATTTT. This sequence joins TRBV6-6 and TRBJ2-3; D not resolved. Germline CDR1 MNHNY, CDR2 SVGAGI (reference sequence). The CDR3 has 13 amino acids. V was clipped by 5 bases and J by 5 bases, with 11 bases between them.

The rearrangement joins TRBV28 to TRBJ1-2; TRBD1 matches at 8 bases. CDR3 length: 15 amino acids. The germline V gene has CDR1 MDHEN and CDR2 SYDVKM. J gave up 4 bases and V 9 bases, and 13 bases lay outside the gene matches. CDR3 residues: CASSVDREVGYGYTF. In DNA form, the CDR3 reads TGTGCCAGTAGTGTGGACAGGGAAGTAGGCTATGGCTACACCTTC.